The 20 T cell receptor beta chains listed next were all sequenced from one sample in a study of T cell responses to AZD1222 COVID-19 vaccine. The assay was immunoSEQ multiplex PCR, and TCRdb's table has in-frame clones only and misses some. The table records 77,000 or so clones, roughly 90% of them present only once. The source material was peripheral blood, sampled 28 days after the second AZD1222 dose. These receptors were collected from an adult who received the AZD1222 COVID-19 vaccine.

This clone was seen a handful of times. The V and J genes are TRBV10-3 and TRBJ1-2, with unresolved D. This CDR3 has 13 residues. CDR1 is ENHRY and CDR2 is SYGVKD in the germline V gene. V lost 4 bases to trimming and J lost 8 bases, with 14 bases between them. In DNA, the CDR3 is TGTGCCATCAGTGTGGCCAGCTCTCGGGGCTACACCTTC. Its protein is CAISVASSRGYTF.

The sample holds a few counts of this clone. The chain employs TRBV9 and TRBJ2-1; D gene unclear. V was trimmed by 0 bases and J by 6 bases, leaving 7 bases between them. CDR3 size: 13 residues. The V gene's germline CDR1 is SGDLS and CDR2 YYNGEE. DNA of the CDR3: TGTGCCAGCAGCGTAGAGTGGTTCAATGAGCAGTTCTTC. The encoded protein is CASSVEWFNEQFF.

This clone was counted once. The genes are TRBV29-1 and TRBJ1-5; no reliable D call. Germline CDR1 is SQVTM and CDR2 is ANQGSEA. With 4 bases removed from V and 5 bases from J, the gap between germline ends came to 6 bases. This CDR3 has 11 amino acids. CDR3 nucleotides: TGCAGCGTTGGGGAGGATCAGCCCCAGCATTTT. Translated, it gives CSVGEDQPQHF.

The gene calls are TRBV29-1 and TRBJ2-1; maybe TRBD1 (6 bases). CDR3 length equals 13 residues. Germline CDR1 and CDR2: SQVTM and ANQGSEA. V gave up 1 base and J gave up 5 bases, with 9 bases separating them. The CDR3 reads CSVEGTVDNEQFF. The DNA for the CDR3 is TGCAGCGTTGAAGGGACAGTTGACAATGAGCAGTTCTTC.

The J gene is TRBJ2-1, the V gene TRBV28; D unclear. The germline gives CDR1 MDHEN, CDR2 SYDVKM. This CDR3 has 17 amino acids. V lost 7 bases, J lost 2 bases, and 21 bases lay in between. The CDR3 reads CASNTKVTAQTYNEQFF. The DNA for the CDR3 is TGTGCCAGCAATACAAAGGTCACAGCACAAACCTACAATGAGCAGTTCTTC.

This clone was observed a few times. The V call is TRBV24-1, the J call TRBJ2-2; D uncertain. Trimming cost V 0 bases and J 3 bases, with 4 bases left between them. Germline V lookup: CDR1 KGHDR, CDR2 SFDVKD. This CDR3 comprises 14 residues. The CDR3 nucleotides are TGTGCCACCAGTGATTTGCGGGACACCGGGGAGCTGTTTTTT. This translates into CATSDLRDTGELFF.

The rearrangement links TRBV7-2 to TRBJ1-4; D is uncertain. The ends were cut back, 2 bases at V and 0 bases at J, with 10 bases in the middle. The germline V gene encodes CDR1 SGHTA and CDR2 FQGNSA. CDR3 length: 16 amino acids. CDR3 region: CASSLWADTTNEKLFF. CDR3 coding DNA: TGTGCCAGCAGCTTATGGGCAGACACAACTAATGAAAAACTGTTTTTT.

V usage is TRBV6-5 and J usage is TRBJ1-1; 7 nucleotides line up with TRBD1. Germline V gives CDR1 MNHEY, CDR2 SVGAGI. J gave up 4 bases and V 7 bases, and 12 bases lay outside the gene matches. CDR3 length: 15 residues. DNA of the CDR3: TGTGCCAGCATCCCGACAGGGAGCGGGGTCACTGAAGCTTTCTTT. This codes for CASIPTGSGVTEAFF.

The rearrangement links TRBV12-3 or TRBV12-4 to TRBJ1-1; D is perhaps TRBD1 (5 bases). This CDR3 comprises 13 residues. Trimming took 7 bases from V and 2 from J, leaving 11 bases between them. CDR3 in DNA: TGTGCCAGCATCCTGGGGGGTAACACTGAAGCTTTCTTT. Translation gives CASILGGNTEAFF.

Written as DNA, the CDR3 is TGTGCCAGCAGCTTAGGGAGAGGCGGGCCGGGCCAAGAGACCCAGTACTTC. The encoded protein is CASSLGRGGPGQETQYF. The rearrangement links TRBV7-2 to TRBJ2-5; tentative D call: TRBD2 (5 bases). CDR1 is SGHTA and CDR2 is FQGNSA in the germline V gene. This CDR3 spans 17 amino acids. V was trimmed by 1 base and J by 1 base, leaving 16 bases between them. The variable domain in full, completed from reference TRBV7-2 and TRBJ2-5, reads GAGVSQSPSNKVTEKGKDVELRCDPISGHTALYWYRQSLGQGLEFLIYFQGNSAPDKSGLPSDRFSAERTGGSVSTLTIQRTQQEDSAVYLCASSLGRGGPGQETQYFGPGTRLLVL.

The CDR3 DNA sequence: TGCGCCAGCAGCGTACCCGCAGGGATCACGGGAGAGACCCAGTACTTC. Translating it yields CASSVPAGITGETQYF. This rearrangement joins TRBV5-1 to TRBJ2-5, with TRBD1 as a possible D gene (5 bases). Trimming stripped 4 bases from V and 4 bases from J, with 20 bases between. The CDR3 loop spans 16 amino acids. CDR1 and CDR2 from the germline V gene are SGHRS and YFSETQ. Supplemented by reference TRBV5-1 and TRBJ2-5, the full variable domain reads KAGVTQTPRYLIKTRGQQVTLSCSPISGHRSVSWYQQTPGQGLQFLFEYFSETQRNKGNFPGRFSGRQFSNSRSEMNVSTLELGDSALYLCASSVPAGITGETQYFGPGTRLLVL.

The chain is built from TRBV6-6 and TRBJ1-6; D gene ambiguous. V lost 5 bases to trimming and J lost 0 bases, with 11 bases between them. The CDR3 contains 16 residues. Per the germline V gene, CDR1 is MNHNY and CDR2 is SVGAGI (reference sequence). The CDR3 DNA reads as TGTGCCAGCAGTCGAGACACAAGCTCCTATAATTCACCCCTCCACTTT. It codes for CASSRDTSSYNSPLHF.

This sequence joins TRBV7-7 and TRBJ2-4, with a possible D match to TRBD2 (5 bases). The germline V and J ends were trimmed by 5 bases and 0 bases, with 17 bases remaining between them. Germline V gene lookup returns CDR1 SSHAT and CDR2 FNYEAQ (reference sequence). The CDR3 sequence is 17 residues long. The CDR3 protein is CASSPIGVVLAKNIQYF. The DNA for the CDR3 is TGTGCCAGCAGCCCGATCGGGGTCGTCCTAGCCAAAAACATTCAGTACTTC.

This clone has a single count. This chain uses TRBV30 with TRBJ2-5; D is perhaps TRBD1 (6 bases). Germline V gene sequence: CDR1 GTSNPN, CDR2 SVGIG (reference sequence). This CDR3 is built from 13 residues. V lost 2 bases and J lost 5, with 12 bases in between. This CDR3 is CAWSLGARETQYF. The DNA for the CDR3 is TGTGCCTGGAGTCTGGGGGCGCGGGAGACCCAGTACTTC. Based on the CDR3 plus reference TRBV30 and TRBJ2-5, the full variable domain is SQTIHQWPATLVQPVGSPLSLECTVEGTSNPNLYWYRQAAGRGLQLLFYSVGIGQISSEVPQNLSASRPQDRQFILSSKKLLLSDSGFYLCAWSLGARETQYFGPGTRLLVL.

This chain joins TRBV24-1 and TRBJ1-1; TRBD1 agrees at 8 bases. The germline gives CDR1 KGHDR, CDR2 SFDVKD. The CDR3 runs 13 residues. V trimming: 8 bases; J trimming: 5 bases; junction bases outside the gene matches: 6. This CDR3 is CATKTGAGTEAFF. The CDR3 DNA follows: TGTGCCACCAAGACAGGGGCGGGTACTGAAGCTTTCTTT.

The V call is TRBV5-5, the J call TRBJ2-3, with no clear D. The V gene's germline CDR1 is SGHKS and CDR2 YYEKEE (reference sequence). V lost 4 bases and J lost 2, with 17 bases in between. This CDR3 has 16 amino acids. The CDR3 sequence is CASSPLGGSTTDTQYF. In DNA, the CDR3 is TGTGCCAGCAGCCCCCTGGGCGGATCCACCACAGATACGCAGTATTTT.

The chain employs TRBV5-1 and TRBJ2-1; no clear D. The CDR3 spans 15 residues. Germline CDR1 SGHRS, CDR2 YFSETQ. The V end was cut by 5 bases, the J end by 8 bases, with 20 bases between. For the CDR3, the DNA is TGCGCCAGCAGGAATTGGGCCGCTCCTATGGATGAGCAGTTCTTC. Translating gives CASRNWAAPMDEQFF.

The chain couples TRBV10-3 to TRBJ1-2, with D tentatively TRBD1 (6 bases). The CDR3 has 13 residues. V was clipped by 6 bases and J by 3 bases, with 11 bases between them. CDR1 is ENHRY and CDR2 is SYGVKD in the germline V gene. This chain's CDR3 is CAIREGGDYGYTF. DNA of the CDR3: TGTGCCATCAGGGAAGGGGGGGACTATGGCTACACCTTC.

V usage is TRBV10-2 and J usage is TRBJ1-2; TRBD1 matches at 7 bases. V lost 0 bases and J lost 2; bases outside the gene matches: 3. This CDR3 spans 15 amino acids. From germline, CDR1 is WSHSY and CDR2 SAAADI. The CDR3 protein is CASSESTGKNYGYTF. As DNA, the CDR3 is TGCGCCAGCAGTGAGTCGACAGGGAAGAACTATGGCTACACCTTC.

Here the CDR3 reads CASSFQGGKETQYF. As DNA, the CDR3 is TGTGCCAGCAGTTTCCAGGGAGGAAAAGAGACCCAGTACTTC. The chain joins TRBV6-5 to TRBJ2-5; possibly TRBD2 for D (6 bases). CDR1 and CDR2 from the germline V gene are MNHEY and SVGAGI. Trimming took off 4 bases at V and 3 bases at J, with 12 bases between the two ends. The length of the CDR3 is 14 residues.